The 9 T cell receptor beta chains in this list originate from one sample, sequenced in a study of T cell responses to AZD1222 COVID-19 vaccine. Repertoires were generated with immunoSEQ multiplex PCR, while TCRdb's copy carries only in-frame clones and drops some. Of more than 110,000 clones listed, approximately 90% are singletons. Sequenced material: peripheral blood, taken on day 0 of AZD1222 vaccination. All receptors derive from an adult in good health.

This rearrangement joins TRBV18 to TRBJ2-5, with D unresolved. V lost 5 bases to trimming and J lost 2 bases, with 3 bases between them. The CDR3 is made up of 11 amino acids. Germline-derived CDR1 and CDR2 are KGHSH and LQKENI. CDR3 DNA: TGTGCCAGCTCAACTCAAGAGACCCAGTACTTC. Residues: CASSTQETQYF. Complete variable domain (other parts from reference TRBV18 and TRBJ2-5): NAGVMQNPRHLVRRRGQEARLRCSPMKGHSHVYWYRQLPEEGLKFMVYLQKENIIDESGMPKERFSAEFPKEGPSILRIQQVVRGDSAAYFCASSTQETQYFGPGTRLLVL.

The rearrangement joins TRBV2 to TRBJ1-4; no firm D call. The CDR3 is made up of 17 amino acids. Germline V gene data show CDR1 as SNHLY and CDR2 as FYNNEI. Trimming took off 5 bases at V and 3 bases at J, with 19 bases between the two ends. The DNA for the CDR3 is TGTGCCAGCAGTAACCTACCCTTGACGGACCCTAATGAAAAACTGTTTTTT. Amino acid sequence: CASSNLPLTDPNEKLFF.

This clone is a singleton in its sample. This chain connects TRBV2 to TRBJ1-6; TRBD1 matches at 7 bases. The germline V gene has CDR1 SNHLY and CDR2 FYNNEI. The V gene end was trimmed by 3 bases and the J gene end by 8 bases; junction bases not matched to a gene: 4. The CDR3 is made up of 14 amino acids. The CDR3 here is CASSEGDRYSPLHF. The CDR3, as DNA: TGTGCCAGCAGTGAGGGGGACAGATATTCACCCCTCCACTTT.

CDR3 in DNA: TGTGCCATCAGTGGGACAGGGGCTGGAAACACCATATATTTT. It translates to CAISGTGAGNTIYF. The chain combines TRBV10-3 with TRBJ1-3; 9 bases are shared with TRBD1. Germline CDR1 reads ENHRY; CDR2 reads SYGVKD. This CDR3 has 14 residues. The V and J ends lost 4 bases and 2 bases, in that order; junction bases with no gene match: 0.

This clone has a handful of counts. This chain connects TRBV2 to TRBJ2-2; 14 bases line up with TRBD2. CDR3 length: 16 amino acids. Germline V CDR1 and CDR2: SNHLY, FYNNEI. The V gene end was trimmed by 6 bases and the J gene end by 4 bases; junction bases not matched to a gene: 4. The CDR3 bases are TGTGCCAGCAGATACGGGACTAGCGGGAGCACCGGGGAGCTGTTTTTT. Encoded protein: CASRYGTSGSTGELFF. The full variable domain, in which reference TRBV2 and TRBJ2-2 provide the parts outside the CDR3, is EPEVTQTPSHQVTQMGQEVILRCVPISNHLYFYWYRQILGQKVEFLVSFYNNEISEKSEIFDDQFSVERPDGSNFTLKIRSTKLEDSAMYFCASRYGTSGSTGELFFGEGSRLTVL.

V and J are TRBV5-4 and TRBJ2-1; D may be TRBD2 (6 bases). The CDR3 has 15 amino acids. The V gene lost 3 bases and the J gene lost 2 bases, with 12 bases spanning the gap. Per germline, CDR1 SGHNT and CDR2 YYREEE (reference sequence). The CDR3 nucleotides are TGTGCCAGCAGCTCGGGCGGGGCACCCTACAATGAGCAGTTCTTC. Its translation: CASSSGGAPYNEQFF.

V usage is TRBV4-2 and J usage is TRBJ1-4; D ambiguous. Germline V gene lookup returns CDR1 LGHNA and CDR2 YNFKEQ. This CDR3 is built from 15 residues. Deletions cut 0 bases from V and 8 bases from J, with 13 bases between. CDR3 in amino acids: CASSQDREVREKLFF. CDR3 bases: TGTGCCAGCAGCCAAGATCGGGAGGTTCGGGAAAAACTGTTTTTT.

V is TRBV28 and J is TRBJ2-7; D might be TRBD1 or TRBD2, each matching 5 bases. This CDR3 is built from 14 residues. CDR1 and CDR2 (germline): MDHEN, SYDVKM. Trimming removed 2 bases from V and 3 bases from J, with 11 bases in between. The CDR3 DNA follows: TGTGCCAGCAGTTTACCGAGGGGCGACTACGAGCAGTACTTC. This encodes CASSLPRGDYEQYF. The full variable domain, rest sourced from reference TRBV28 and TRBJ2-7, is DVKVTQSSRYLVKRTGEKVFLECVQDMDHENMFWYRQDPGLGLRLIYFSYDVKMKEKGDIPEGYSVSREKKERFSLILESASTNQTSMYLCASSLPRGDYEQYFGPGTRLTVT.

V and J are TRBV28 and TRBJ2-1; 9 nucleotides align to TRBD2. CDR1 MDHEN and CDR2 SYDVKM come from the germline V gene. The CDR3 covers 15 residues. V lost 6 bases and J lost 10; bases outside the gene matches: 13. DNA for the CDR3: TGTGCCAGCAGGGCCCGGACTAGCGCCCGTCGAGAGCAGTTCTTC. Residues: CASRARTSARREQFF.